This is a list of T cell receptor beta chains from one sample in a study of blood T cell repertoires in COVID-19. The repertoire was sequenced with immunoSEQ multiplex PCR; TCRdb's copy has only in-frame clones and lacks some. This sample has roughly 120,000 clones, with about three quarters found just once. Sequencing was done on a sample of peripheral blood. The origin of the receptors is a man aged 65-85 years with acute or convalescent COVID-19. Each CDR3 is given with its conserved first and last residue. D genes are given only for firm matches. Expanded clones get a size class; other rows say once, few or many, or leave the size out.

J: TRBJ1-3; V: TRBV29-1; size: few; D: .; DNA: TGCAGCGTTACACAGGGCTCTGGAAACACCATATATTTT; CDR3: CSVTQGSGNTIYF
J: TRBJ2-2; V: TRBV24-1; size: once; D: TRBD1; DNA: TGTGCCACCAGTGACGCAACAGGGGGCAGCACCGGGGAGCTGTTTTTT; CDR3: CATSDATGGSTGELFF
J: TRBJ2-5; V: TRBV9; size: .; D: .; DNA: TGTGCCAGCAGCGCTCGAGACCAAGAGACCCAGTACTTC; CDR3: CASSARDQETQYF
J: TRBJ1-4; V: TRBV5-6; size: .; D: .; DNA: TGTGCCAGCAGCAAAACCTCGGGGGGCGCGGAAGAAAAACTGTTTTTT; CDR3: CASSKTSGGAEEKLFF
J: TRBJ1-3; V: TRBV5-1; size: .; D: .; DNA: TGCGCCAGCAGCCCGGACATGAACTCTGGAAACACCATATATTTT; CDR3: CASSPDMNSGNTIYF
J: TRBJ1-2; V: TRBV30; size: .; D: .; DNA: TGTGCCTGGAGTGTACCACAGGGCTATGGCTACACCTTC; CDR3: CAWSVPQGYGYTF
J: TRBJ1-1; V: TRBV9; size: .; D: .; DNA: TGTGCCAGCAGCAGAGGAGGTGAGAACACTGAAGCTTTCTTT; CDR3: CASSRGGENTEAFF
J: TRBJ1-1; V: TRBV4-2; size: .; D: .; DNA: TGTGCCAGTTCCTCCTTGGGAGGGAAGAACACTGAAGCTTTCTTT; CDR3: CASSSLGGKNTEAFF
J: TRBJ2-1; V: TRBV7-6; size: .; D: .; DNA: TGTGCCAGCAGCTTAGGAGGGAGGAGCTCCTACAATGAGCAGTTCTTC; CDR3: CASSLGGRSSYNEQFF
J: TRBJ2-5; V: TRBV29-1; size: once; D: TRBD2; DNA: TGCAGCGTTGTGACTAGCGGGGGCAAAGAGACCCAGTACTTC; CDR3: CSVVTSGGKETQYF
J: TRBJ1-5; V: TRBV19; size: .; D: .; DNA: TGTGCCAGTAGTATCTCTACAGATCAGCCCCAGCATTTT; CDR3: CASSISTDQPQHF
J: TRBJ2-5; V: TRBV2; size: once; D: .; DNA: TGTGCCAGCACAGGGGCCTCAAACGAGGGGGAGACCCAGTACTTC; CDR3: CASTGASNEGETQYF
J: TRBJ1-1; V: TRBV29-1; size: .; D: TRBD1; DNA: TGCAGCGCGCATCAACAGGGGGACACTGAAGCTTTCTTT; CDR3: CSAHQQGDTEAFF
J: TRBJ2-6; V: TRBV6-4; size: few; D: .; DNA: TGTGCCAGCAGTGCCGAGGGTCTGGCCGGGGCCAACGTCCTGACTTTC; CDR3: CASSAEGLAGANVLTF
J: TRBJ1-2; V: TRBV14; size: .; D: .; DNA: TGTGCCAGCAGCCGACCCCCAGGGGTCGGCTACACCTTC; CDR3: CASSRPPGVGYTF
J: TRBJ2-4; V: TRBV15; size: .; D: .; DNA: TGTGCCACCAGCGAAGGAAGTGGACACCCAACCGCCGGAAACATTCAGTACTTC; CDR3: CATSEGSGHPTAGNIQYF
J: TRBJ1-1; V: TRBV5-8; size: .; D: .; DNA: TGTGCCAGCAGCTCCCCTCACCGGTCCTCTTTCTTT; CDR3: CASSSPHRSSFF
J: TRBJ2-5; V: TRBV18; size: once; D: .; DNA: TGTGCCAGCTCACTTTATAAAGAGACCCAGTACTTC; CDR3: CASSLYKETQYF
J: TRBJ1-4; V: TRBV28; size: .; D: .; DNA: TGTGCCAGCAGTTTAGGGGGCGCGTTTGAAAAACTGTTTTTT; CDR3: CASSLGGAFEKLFF
J: TRBJ2-7; V: TRBV18; size: .; D: .; DNA: TGTGCCAGCTCACCGCCGGGTAGCTACGAGCAGTACTTC; CDR3: CASSPPGSYEQYF
J: TRBJ2-7; V: TRBV6-6; size: .; D: TRBD1; DNA: TGTGCCAGCAGTTACGTGGCAGGGGGCTTGTACGAGCAGTACTTC; CDR3: CASSYVAGGLYEQYF
J: TRBJ2-5; V: TRBV9; size: .; D: .; DNA: TGTGCCAGCAGCGCTCGGGAATCCCAAGAGACCCAGTACTTC; CDR3: CASSARESQETQYF
J: TRBJ2-7; V: TRBV6-5; size: few; D: .; DNA: TGTGCCAGCAGTTACTCGAGGGGGTACGAGCAGTACTTC; CDR3: CASSYSRGYEQYF
J: TRBJ2-5; V: TRBV19; size: .; D: .; DNA: TGTGCCAGTAGTATGGTGGAGGCAGGGGAAGAGACCCAGTACTTC; CDR3: CASSMVEAGEETQYF
J: TRBJ2-7; V: TRBV5-4; size: .; D: .; DNA: TGTGCCAGCAGCAGGGGACAAAACTACGAGCAGTACTTC; CDR3: CASSRGQNYEQYF
J: TRBJ1-1; V: TRBV7-9; size: .; D: .; DNA: TGTGCCAGCAGCGGGAGCCCCTCAATGCTCGACACTGAAGCTTTCTTT; CDR3: CASSGSPSMLDTEAFF
J: TRBJ2-4; V: TRBV7-3; size: .; D: TRBD2; DNA: TGTGCCAGCAGCCAAACTAGCGGGAGGATCATTCAGTACTTC; CDR3: CASSQTSGRIIQYF
J: TRBJ2-1; V: TRBV3-1/TRBV3-2; size: once; D: TRBD1; DNA: TGTGCCAGCAGCCAAGTCGGGACAGGTGAGCAGTTCTTC; CDR3: CASSQVGTGEQFF
J: TRBJ2-3; V: TRBV2; size: .; D: .; DNA: TGTGCCAGCAGTGCTCAGACAGGCTACACAGATACGCAGTATTTT; CDR3: CASSAQTGYTDTQYF
J: TRBJ2-2; V: TRBV6-5; size: few; D: .; DNA: TGTGCCAGCAGTCGCAGGGAAACCGGGGAGCTGTTTTTT; CDR3: CASSRRETGELFF
J: TRBJ2-1; V: TRBV5-1; size: .; D: .; DNA: TGCGCCAGCAGCCCGGGTGCAGCGGACAATGAGCAGTTCTTC; CDR3: CASSPGAADNEQFF
J: TRBJ1-4; V: TRBV7-2; size: few; D: TRBD1; DNA: TGTGCCAGCAGCCAGACAGGGGGCGGTGAAAAACTGTTTTTT; CDR3: CASSQTGGGEKLFF
J: TRBJ2-7; V: TRBV3-1/TRBV3-2; size: .; D: .; DNA: TGTGCCAGCAGCCCCAGGAATAGGATCTACGAGCAGTACTTC; CDR3: CASSPRNRIYEQYF
J: TRBJ2-7; V: TRBV12-3/TRBV12-4; size: .; D: .; DNA: TGTGCCAGCAGTTCTAGTGGGTGGGAGCAGTACTTC; CDR3: CASSSSGWEQYF
J: TRBJ2-2; V: TRBV2; size: .; D: TRBD2; DNA: TGTGCCAGCACCGAGCGGGGGGAAATAGGCGGGGAGCTGTTTTTT; CDR3: CASTERGEIGGELFF
J: TRBJ2-1; V: TRBV20-1; size: .; D: .; DNA: TGCAGTGCTAGCTCTAATGAGCAGTTCTTC; CDR3: CSASSNEQFF
J: TRBJ1-2; V: TRBV29-1; size: .; D: TRBD1; DNA: TGCAGCGTTGGGGACAGGGGGGCGTTATATGGCTACACCTTC; CDR3: CSVGDRGALYGYTF
J: TRBJ2-5; V: TRBV9; size: .; D: .; DNA: TGTGCCAGCAGCGTAGGCGGACAGCTCCAAGAGACCCAGTACTTC; CDR3: CASSVGGQLQETQYF
J: TRBJ2-2; V: TRBV4-1; size: .; D: TRBD2; DNA: TGCGCCAGCAGCCCGTTTGTAATAGCGGGCGGGGAGCTGTTTTTT; CDR3: CASSPFVIAGGELFF
J: TRBJ1-6; V: TRBV19; size: .; D: .; DNA: TGTGCCAGTAGTATAGAGGACAGCCAGAATTCACCCCTCCACTTT; CDR3: CASSIEDSQNSPLHF
J: TRBJ2-5; V: TRBV3-1/TRBV3-2; size: once; D: .; DNA: TGTGCCAGCAGCGACAACGCGGGCCCCTCGGGGACCCAGTACTTC; CDR3: CASSDNAGPSGTQYF
J: TRBJ2-7; V: TRBV7-9; size: .; D: .; DNA: TGTGCCAGCAGCTTAGGCGGTACCTACGAGCAGTACTTC; CDR3: CASSLGGTYEQYF
J: TRBJ1-1; V: TRBV27; size: .; D: TRBD1; DNA: TGTGCCAGCAGTTTCCAAGGACAGGGTCGCACTGAAGCTTTCTTT; CDR3: CASSFQGQGRTEAFF
J: TRBJ1-3; V: TRBV19; size: .; D: .; DNA: TGTGCCAGTACCATCGGAGGTCTTGGAAACACCATATATTTT; CDR3: CASTIGGLGNTIYF
J: TRBJ2-3; V: TRBV27; size: .; D: TRBD1; DNA: TGTGCCAGCAGTCAGGGACAGGGGGCCCATCTACTCACAGATACGCAGTATTTT; CDR3: CASSQGQGAHLLTDTQYF
J: TRBJ2-5; V: TRBV3-1/TRBV3-2; size: .; D: TRBD2; DNA: TGTGCCTCCCGACTAGCACCGCAAGAGACCCAGTACTTC; CDR3: CASRLAPQETQYF
J: TRBJ1-1; V: TRBV7-3; size: .; D: .; DNA: TGTGCCAGCAGCTTAGCGGGTGACACTGAAGCTTTCTTT; CDR3: CASSLAGDTEAFF
J: TRBJ1-5; V: TRBV10-3; size: .; D: .; DNA: TGTGCCACCCAGAGGGTGAGCAATCAGCCCCAGCATTTT; CDR3: CATQRVSNQPQHF
J: TRBJ1-4; V: TRBV7-6; size: .; D: .; DNA: TGTGCCAGCAGCTTAAAGCCGAACCACAGGGTCACTAATGAAAAACTGTTTTTT; CDR3: CASSLKPNHRVTNEKLFF
J: TRBJ2-5; V: TRBV5-5; size: .; D: TRBD2; DNA: TGTGCCAGCAGTTTGACGGTAGCGGGGTGGTCGGGAGAGACCCAGTACTTC; CDR3: CASSLTVAGWSGETQYF